These T cell receptor beta chains were read from a single sample in a study of cytomegalovirus exposure and HLA in healthy donors. This table comes from immunoSEQ multiplex PCR, and its TCRdb copy is limited to in-frame clones, with some not included. This table holds around 200,000 clones, roughly 81% found once. The sequencing sample was made of PBMCs. These receptors all stem from a woman in her 30s in good health and CMV-seronegative. Both conserved end residues are part of each CDR3. The order of the fields is CDR3 protein, V gene, J gene, D gene. A D gene is named only where the DNA matches it firmly.

CASSLAIGLANPSYNEQFF	TRBV7-9	TRBJ2-1	TRBD2
CASSTGVVDEQYF	TRBV19	TRBJ2-7	TRBD1
CASSYREAGANVLTF	TRBV27	TRBJ2-6	-
CASRPAAGQGAYEQYF	TRBV19	TRBJ2-7	TRBD1
CASSQGSLATGELFF	TRBV4-1	TRBJ2-2	-
CASSLTTGGGYGYTF	TRBV5-1	TRBJ1-2	TRBD1
CAWKVAGGTYEQYF	TRBV30	TRBJ2-7	TRBD2
CASCPGQGYEQYF	TRBV28	TRBJ2-7	TRBD1
CASSLRDSNEKLFF	TRBV5-1	TRBJ1-4	-
CASSTRGRYTEAFF	TRBV27	TRBJ1-1	-
CASSFQVDRGVYGYTF	TRBV27	TRBJ1-2	TRBD1
CAITGTSGSYEQYF	TRBV10-3	TRBJ2-7	TRBD2
CASSLESYRNTEAFF	TRBV4-1	TRBJ1-1	-
CASSPLGRGHHNSPLHF	TRBV28	TRBJ1-6	-
CASSSGTSGGSGANVLTF	TRBV5-4	TRBJ2-6	-
CASSVLQAGNQPQHF	TRBV6-1	TRBJ1-5	-
CAWSVFQGSYGYTF	TRBV30	TRBJ1-2	-
CAWNREREGYTF	TRBV30	TRBJ1-2	-